One T cell receptor (beta chain) is described in this entry. Its antigen remains unidentified. CDR3 size: 14 residues. Germline V gene sequence: CDR1 SGHVS, CDR2 FNYEAQ. Between the trimmed V and J ends, which lost 0 bases and 6 bases, there was a span of 9 bases. The data are from a study of shared clonotypes between healthy human individuals. Overall study findings and caveats: Among a few donors, approximately 5% of naive CD4 clonotypes were found in common.

Several immunoSEQ plates received, in even portions, the genomic DNA of each subset. Clones were read by immunoSEQ multiplex PCR, and TCRdb kept only the in-frame ones, dropping some. The table includes approximately 2,000,000 clones, about nine tenths detected once. Sequences were obtained from naive CD4+ T cells from PBMCs. Subset denoted: CD45RA+ positively selected. The clonotype originates from a man aged 18 to 35 in good health. Some clones in this sample may be carry-over from other donors' samples. V and J are TRBV7-6 and TRBJ2-1, with TRBD2 as a possible D gene (6 bases). The CDR3 protein is CASSLALAANEQFF. DNA for the CDR3: TGTGCCAGCAGCTTAGCACTAGCCGCCAATGAGCAGTTCTTC.